One sample yielded the 27 T cell receptor beta chains listed below, sequenced in a study of blood T cells in healthy people across ages. PCR was performed a second time for about 7 to 12 cycles using a sample-barcoded 5' primer and a J-beta primer mix. TCRdb re-called the 5' RACE reads through MiXCR, storing one row per CDR3 protein. The sample holds over 500,000 distinct CDR3 sequences, roughly half seen once. The specimen was blood. These receptors were obtained from a woman over 75 in good health.

This clonotype was observed many times. The rearrangement links TRBV7-2 to TRBJ2-5, with D possibly TRBD2 on 6 matching bases. Trimming took 3 bases from V and 10 from J, leaving 15 bases between them. This CDR3 comprises 13 residues. The germline CDR1 and CDR2 sequences are SGHTA and FQGNSA. CDR3 bases: TGTGCCAGCAGCTTGGACGGGGGATGGAGCCAGTACTTC. As protein: CASSLDGGWSQYF.

This chain joins TRBV20-1 and TRBJ1-2, with TRBD1 as a possible D gene (5 bases). The CDR3 covers 14 residues. Germline lookup yields CDR1 DFQATT and CDR2 SNEGSKA (reference sequence). V was pared by 3 bases and J by 5 bases, with 16 bases between. The CDR3 protein is CSASSGGISYGYTF. The CDR3 DNA reads TGCAGTGCTAGTTCTGGGGGGATAAGTTATGGCTACACCTTC.

The J gene is TRBJ2-2, the V gene TRBV3-1; tentative D call: TRBD2 (7 bases). Trimming removed 4 bases at V and 9 bases at J, with 21 bases between. Looked up from germline, CDR1 is LGHDT and CDR2 is YNNKEL (reference sequence). There are 16 residues in the CDR3. CDR3 protein: CASSLLSTSQGRELFF. The CDR3 coding sequence is TGTGCCAGCAGCCTTCTATCGACTAGCCAGGGGAGGGAGCTGTTTTTT. Filled out from reference TRBV3-1 and TRBJ2-2, the complete variable domain reads DTAVSQTPKYLVTQMGNDKSIKCEQNLGHDTMYWYKQDSKKFLKIMFSYNNKELIINETVPNRFSPKSPDKAHLNLHINSLELGDSAVYFCASSLLSTSQGRELFFGEGSRLTVL.

This clonotype was counted many times. The chain employs TRBV6-5 and TRBJ2-1, with TRBD2 matching over 7 bases. The junction had 5 bases not matched to a gene; V was cut back by 4 bases and J by 2 bases. CDR1 and CDR2 (germline): MNHEY, SVGAGI. CDR3 length: 15 amino acids. The CDR3 DNA is TGTGCCAGCAGTTCGACTAGCCCCCCCTACAATGAGCAGTTCTTC. It encodes CASSSTSPPYNEQFF.

This clonotype was picked up many times. The V call is TRBV7-8, the J call TRBJ2-3; TRBD2 aligns across 9 bases. Germline CDR1 SGHVS, CDR2 FQNEAQ. This CDR3 has 16 amino acids. The trim removed 5 bases at V and 2 bases at J, leaving 8 bases unmatched. CDR3: CASSKGLALPTDTQYF. As DNA, the CDR3 is TGTGCCAGCAGCAAGGGACTAGCCCTACCCACAGATACGCAGTATTTT.

The gene calls are TRBV20-1 and TRBJ2-7; 10 bases match TRBD2. Germline CDR1 is DFQATT and CDR2 is SNEGSKA (reference sequence). The J segment lost 3 bases and the V segment lost 5 bases, leaving 7 bases of the junction unmatched. CDR3 length: 14 amino acids. CDR3 nucleotide sequence: TGCAGTGCTGGTTGGACTAGCGGTAACTACGAGCAGTACTTC. Its protein product is CSAGWTSGNYEQYF.

This clonotype was observed at least ten times. The J gene is TRBJ2-4, the V gene TRBV5-1, with 11 bases fitting TRBD2. Germline assignment: CDR1 SGHRS and CDR2 YFSETQ. The CDR3 runs 16 residues. V dropped 4 bases and J dropped 8; count of bases not matched to a gene: 11. CDR3 region: CASSLATSGNGDIQYF. The CDR3 DNA follows: TGCGCCAGCAGCCTAGCGACTAGCGGGAATGGAGACATTCAGTACTTC.

This chain joins TRBV20-1 and TRBJ2-4; D is perhaps TRBD1 or TRBD2 (5 bases each). The end of the DNA fits TRBJ2-7 better, so the J call may be wrong. This CDR3 comprises 14 residues. Germline V gene sequence: CDR1 DFQATT, CDR2 SNEGSKA (reference sequence). In nucleotides, the CDR3 is TGCAGTGCTAGCCCTGTGGGGACCGCCTACGAGCAGTACTTC. Protein sequence: CSASPVGTAYEQYF.

The chain links TRBV15 to TRBJ2-5; tentative D call: TRBD1 (6 bases). Judging by the DNA end, TRBJ2-7 fits better; the J call may be wrong. This CDR3 is 15 amino acids long. Germline V gene data show CDR1 as LNHNV and CDR2 as YYDKDF (reference sequence). In DNA, the CDR3 is TGTGCCACCAGCAGAGATGCAGGGGCCGGCTACGAGCAGTACTTC. It encodes CATSRDAGAGYEQYF.

This chain joins TRBV28 and TRBJ2-5; TRBD2 aligns across 9 bases. The J call may not be correct, given that the DNA end is closer to TRBJ2-7. The CDR3 runs to 12 residues. The germline gives CDR1 MDHEN, CDR2 SYDVKM. The CDR3 loop reads CAGGTSTYEQYF. In DNA, the CDR3 is TGTGCCGGCGGGACTAGCACCTACGAGCAGTACTTC.

The rearrangement uses TRBV11-2 and TRBJ2-1; 10 bases are a match to TRBD2. This CDR3 region has 12 residues. The V gene end was trimmed by 10 bases and the J gene end by 10 bases; junction bases not matched to a gene: 7. The germline V gene has CDR1 SGHAT and CDR2 FQNNGV. As DNA, the CDR3 is TGTGCCACCTCTAGCGGGAGTTTGGAGCAGTTCTTC. This gives the protein CATSSGSLEQFF. Complete variable domain (other parts from reference TRBV11-2 and TRBJ2-1): EAGVAQSPRYKIIEKRQSVAFWCNPISGHATLYWYQQILGQGPKLLIQFQNNGVVDDSQLPKDRFSAERLKGVDSTLKIQPAKLEDSAVYLCATSSGSLEQFFGPGTRLTVL.

This chain connects TRBV25-1 to TRBJ2-7, with D tentatively TRBD1 (6 bases). The germline V gene has CDR1 MGHDK and CDR2 SYGVNS. CDR3 length: 14 amino acids. The V gene lost 1 base and the J gene lost 2 bases, with 9 bases spanning the gap. This CDR3 reads CASSESGVPYEQYF. The CDR3 DNA sequence: TGTGCCAGCAGTGAATCAGGGGTACCCTACGAGCAGTACTTC.

The chain has TRBV7-9 and TRBJ2-2; TRBD2 is a possible D gene (6 bases). V was clipped by 3 bases and J by 4 bases, with 27 bases between them. Germline-derived CDR1 and CDR2 are SEHNR and FQNEAQ (reference sequence). The CDR3 is 20 residues long. The CDR3, as DNA: TGTGCCAGCAGCTTCCCCCTGTCCCTCGGGCGGGGCAAGAGCACCGGGGAGCTGTTTTTT. The encoded protein is CASSFPLSLGRGKSTGELFF.

V usage is TRBV9 and J usage is TRBJ1-2; maybe TRBD1 (5 bases). The length of the CDR3 is 14 residues. V shed 0 bases and J shed 5 bases, with 11 bases lying between them. Germline assignment: CDR1 SGDLS and CDR2 YYNGEE. CDR3 protein: CASSVGRTIYGYTF. The CDR3 DNA reads TGTGCCAGCAGCGTAGGACGGACAATTTATGGCTACACCTTC.

The V call is TRBV3-1, the J call TRBJ2-4; 9 bases are shared with TRBD1. CDR3 length: 14 amino acids. Looked up from germline, CDR1 is LGHDT and CDR2 is YNNKEL (reference sequence). With 6 bases clipped from V and 6 bases from J, the junction kept 6 bases outside the gene matches. CDR3: CASSGQGRINIQYF. DNA for the CDR3: TGTGCCAGCAGTGGACAGGGGAGGATAAACATTCAGTACTTC.

The chain combines TRBV2 with TRBJ2-4; D unresolved. The J call is doubtful: the DNA matches TRBJ2-7 better. Germline values: CDR1 SNHLY, CDR2 FYNNEI. The CDR3 runs 11 residues. This CDR3 reads CASHKYYEQYF. DNA of the CDR3: TGTGCCAGCCACAAGTACTACGAGCAGTACTTC.

The gene calls are TRBV28 and TRBJ2-7; D possibly uses TRBD1 or TRBD2 (7 bases each). Germline CDR1 reads MDHEN; CDR2 reads SYDVKM. This CDR3 spans 19 amino acids. Trimming removed 1 base at V and 0 bases at J, with 22 bases between. For the CDR3, the DNA is TGTGCCAGCAGTTTATTACTGGGCAGGGGGGGCCGGAGCTCCTACGAGCAGTACTTC. Translation: CASSLLLGRGGRSSYEQYF.

The gene calls are TRBV6-5 and TRBJ1-1; D remains ambiguous. V was clipped by 6 bases and J by 4 bases, with 12 bases between them. Germline values: CDR1 MNHEY, CDR2 SVGAGI. CDR3 length: 13 amino acids. The CDR3 region has the DNA TGTGCCAGCAGGGCAGGCTCCCTCACTGAAGCTTTCTTT. Protein sequence: CASRAGSLTEAFF.

The genes are TRBV11-2 and TRBJ1-6, with a weak D call TRBD1 (5 bases). CDR3 length: 14 residues. Per germline, CDR1 SGHAT and CDR2 FQNNGV. V gave up 7 bases and J gave up 14 bases, with 21 bases separating them. In nucleotides, the CDR3 is TGTGCCAGCATCTCTCGAGGGCAGGGAAACTCCCTCCACTTT. Its protein product is CASISRGQGNSLHF.

This clonotype was counted between two and nine times. The chain employs TRBV20-1 and TRBJ2-3; D may match TRBD1 or TRBD2 (5 bases each). Germline-derived CDR1 and CDR2 are DFQATT and SNEGSKA (reference sequence). The CDR3 is 11 residues long. This CDR3 reads CSGQGADTQYF. In nucleotides, the CDR3 is TGCAGCGGGCAGGGAGCAGATACGCAGTATTTT.

This clonotype has at least ten counts. The V and J genes are TRBV2 and TRBJ2-5; possibly TRBD2 for D (6 bases). V lost 7 bases and J lost 7, with 13 bases in between. The germline V gene has CDR1 SNHLY and CDR2 FYNNEI. The CDR3 covers 12 residues. For the CDR3, the DNA is TGTGCCAGCATGGGACTGCACGGGACCCAGTACTTC. It is translated as CASMGLHGTQYF.

The rearrangement joins TRBV7-9 to TRBJ1-3; 8 bases match TRBD1. The germline CDR1 and CDR2 sequences are SEHNR and FQNEAQ (reference sequence). The CDR3 is 18 residues long. V lost 5 bases, J lost 0 bases, and 12 bases stayed unmatched. The CDR3 DNA follows: TGTGCCAGCAGCCCTCTCTCGGGGACAGGCCCCTCTGGAAACACCATATATTTT. Protein sequence: CASSPLSGTGPSGNTIYF.

This chain uses TRBV20-1 with TRBJ2-7; TRBD2 matches 9 bases. Trimming at V came to 3 bases and at J to 7 bases, leaving 13 bases not matched to a gene. This CDR3 has 15 amino acids. Germline V gene sequence: CDR1 DFQATT, CDR2 SNEGSKA (reference sequence). In DNA, the CDR3 is TGCAGTGCTAGGCGGGGGGTAGCGGGAGATTGGGAGCAGTACTTC. Its translation is CSARRGVAGDWEQYF.

Comment on this clonotype: A read error may explain this, as a much larger clone is one base away. V gene TRBV5-1 combines with J gene TRBJ2-5, with 7 bases aligning to TRBD2. Germline V gene lookup returns CDR1 SGHRS and CDR2 YFSETQ. Trimming removed 3 bases from V and 11 bases from J; junction bases left unmatched: 10. The length of the CDR3 is 13 residues. CDR3 DNA sequence: TGCGCCAGCAGCTGGGGCGGGAGCGATGAGCAGTACTTC. Translated, it gives CASSWGGSDEQYF.

The chain recombines TRBV25-1 with TRBJ1-3, with D uncertain. This CDR3 contains 11 residues. Germline assignment: CDR1 MGHDK and CDR2 SYGVNS. The V and J ends lost 7 bases and 4 bases respectively, with 5 bases between them. In DNA, the CDR3 is TGTGCCAGCAAATCGGGAAACACCATATATTTT. It encodes CASKSGNTIYF.

The chain combines TRBV4-2 with TRBJ2-3, with D perhaps matching TRBD2 (5 bases). CDR1 and CDR2 from the germline V gene are LGHNA and YNFKEQ. The CDR3 runs 13 residues. The germline V and J ends were trimmed by 7 bases and 5 bases, with 13 bases remaining between them. CDR3 protein: CASTRRAEDTQYF. Here the CDR3 DNA reads TGTGCCAGCACCCGGAGAGCGGAAGATACGCAGTATTTT.

Concerning this clonotype itself: This sequence may be a read error, since a much larger clone differs from it by one base. The rearrangement joins TRBV20-1 to TRBJ2-1; D perhaps matches TRBD1 (5 bases). The J call may be wrong; the DNA end is better matched by TRBJ2-7. From germline, CDR1 is DFQATT and CDR2 SNEGSKA (reference sequence). The CDR3 extends over 15 amino acids. This CDR3 is CSARGGRTPNNEQYF. Written as DNA, the CDR3 is TGCAGTGCTAGAGGGGGTAGGACACCAAACAATGAGCAGTACTTC.